The 10 T cell receptor beta chains reported below all come from one sample, sequenced in a study of beta chain features in type 1 diabetes. Sequencing targeted expressed TCRB transcripts, as all isolated RNA had been reverse transcribed. Repertoires were generated with immunoSEQ multiplex PCR, while TCRdb's copy carries only in-frame clones and drops some. This sample has about 340,000 clones; roughly 8% occur once, and the top ten carry more than 0.4%. Input material: central memory CD4+ T cells from blood. The receptors originated from a woman aged 18-29 years in good health.

The CDR3 region has the DNA TGTGCCATCAGTGGACAGGGACCCCAATCTGGGGCCAACGTCCTGACTTTC. Translation: CAISGQGPQSGANVLTF. V usage is TRBV10-3 and J usage is TRBJ2-6, with 7 bases that match TRBD1. The J segment lost 1 base and the V segment lost 4 bases, leaving 7 bases of the junction unmatched. Per the germline V gene, CDR1 is ENHRY and CDR2 is SYGVKD. The CDR3 is made up of 17 amino acids.

In this sample, this clone turned up a few times. The chain links TRBV6-6 to TRBJ2-2; D perhaps matches TRBD2 (6 bases). Germline V gene data show CDR1 as MNHNY and CDR2 as SVGAGI (reference sequence). The CDR3 covers 15 residues. The V end was cut by 2 bases, the J end by 5 bases, with 12 bases between. The CDR3 nucleotides read TGTGCCAGCAGTTACGGGGCAGGGACTACCGGGGAGCTGTTTTTT. Its translation: CASSYGAGTTGELFF.

This clone has just a few counts. V is TRBV6-1 and J is TRBJ1-2; the D is unclear. The CDR3 length is 15 residues. V lost 1 base to trimming and J lost 4 bases, with 13 bases between them. Germline CDR1 reads MNHNS; CDR2 reads SASEGT. CDR3: CASSEEVGRGYGYTF. CDR3 bases: TGTGCCAGCAGTGAAGAGGTGGGCAGAGGCTATGGCTACACCTTC.

This clone occurred many times. The chain combines TRBV7-9 with TRBJ2-3, with D perhaps matching TRBD2 (6 bases). V was cut by 3 bases and J by 6 bases, with 19 bases left in between. Per the germline V gene, CDR1 is SEHNR and CDR2 is FQNEAQ (reference sequence). This CDR3 is 16 amino acids long. CDR3 nucleotide sequence: TGTGCCAGCAGCTTTTCTTCCGGGGGATCGGCTGATACGCAGTATTTT. Protein product: CASSFSSGGSADTQYF.

This clone was detected only a few times. J is TRBJ2-1 and V is TRBV2, with 9 nucleotides matching TRBD2. The CDR3 consists of 17 residues. J gave up 8 bases and V 8 bases, and 19 bases lay outside the gene matches. The germline V gene has CDR1 SNHLY and CDR2 FYNNEI. Here the CDR3 reads CASQTPLLAGVLDEQFF. The CDR3 nucleotides are TGTGCCAGCCAAACCCCCCTCTTAGCGGGAGTTTTAGATGAGCAGTTCTTC.

This clone has more than one count but fewer than ten. V usage is TRBV7-2 and J usage is TRBJ2-5; 10 bases are a match to TRBD2. CDR3 length: 16 amino acids. CDR1 SGHTA and CDR2 FQGNSA come from the germline V gene. With 1 base clipped from V and 4 bases from J, the junction kept 6 bases outside the gene matches. For the CDR3, the DNA is TGTGCCAGCAGCTTAGGGTTCAGCGGGAGGGTAGAGACCCAGTACTTC. Its protein product is CASSLGFSGRVETQYF.

This chain connects TRBV19 to TRBJ1-1; D remains unclear. Trimming shortened V by 5 bases and J by 4 bases, and 11 bases separated the two germline ends. CDR1 is LNHDA, CDR2 SQIVND, per germline (reference sequence). The CDR3 extends over 13 amino acids. For the CDR3, the DNA is TGTGCCAGTAGTTCACAGCAAGTCACTGAAGCTTTCTTT. Its translation is CASSSQQVTEAFF.

This clone has more than one count but fewer than ten. V and J are TRBV28 and TRBJ2-1; 12 bases line up with TRBD2. The CDR3 sequence is 19 residues long. Germline CDR1 MDHEN, CDR2 SYDVKM. With V trimmed by 1 base and J by 5 bases, 12 bases remained unmatched. The CDR3 loop is CASSLSKPWTSGANNEQFF. The CDR3 DNA reads TGTGCCAGCAGTTTATCTAAACCTTGGACTAGCGGGGCAAACAATGAGCAGTTCTTC.

This clone turned up a few times. The chain joins TRBV7-9 to TRBJ2-7; 7 nucleotides align to TRBD1. The V gene's germline CDR1 is SEHNR and CDR2 FQNEAQ (reference sequence). CDR3 length: 13 amino acids. Trimming at V came to 6 bases and at J to 4 bases, leaving 6 bases not matched to a gene. Here the CDR3 DNA reads TGTGCCAGCAGTCGACAGGGTGGTTACGAGCAGTACTTC. It codes for CASSRQGGYEQYF.

This clone was observed a handful of times. The CDR3 DNA is TGTGCCACCAGCAGCGAACTCTACGAGCAGTACTTC. It codes for CATSSELYEQYF. The chain couples TRBV15 to TRBJ2-7; D gene uncertain. This CDR3 has 12 amino acids. CDR1 and CDR2 (germline): LNHNV, YYDKDF (reference sequence). Trimming removed 3 bases at V and 3 bases at J, with 6 bases between. Filled out from reference TRBV15 and TRBJ2-7, the complete variable domain reads DAMVIQNPRYQVTQFGKPVTLSCSQTLNHNVMYWYQQKSSQAPKLLFHYYDKDFNNEADTPDNFQSRRPNTSFCFLDIRSPGLGDTAMYLCATSSELYEQYFGPGTRLTVT.